The 2 T cell receptor beta chains presented below share a single source sample, sequenced in a study of control samples from healthy donors and cancer patients. TCRdb's copy holds only in-frame clones and misses some; the assay was immunoSEQ multiplex PCR. The sample has 150,000 to 200,000 clones, 85% to 95% seen once; the top ten hold 8.5%. The sequencing sample was made of blood. The origin of the receptors is a woman in her 40s in good health.

The rearrangement joins TRBV18 to TRBJ1-1; 8 nucleotides agree with TRBD1. Germline-derived CDR1 and CDR2 are KGHSH and LQKENI. The V and J ends lost 2 bases and 1 base, in that order; junction bases with no gene match: 3. The CDR3 spans 15 residues. The CDR3 sequence is CASSPNRGTNTEAFF. DNA of the CDR3: TGTGCCAGCTCACCAAACAGGGGGACGAACACTGAAGCTTTCTTT. The variable domain in full, completed from reference TRBV18 and TRBJ1-1, reads NAGVMQNPRHLVRRRGQEARLRCSPMKGHSHVYWYRQLPEEGLKFMVYLQKENIIDESGMPKERFSAEFPKEGPSILRIQQVVRGDSAAYFCASSPNRGTNTEAFFGQGTRLTVV.

V is TRBV6-1 and J is TRBJ1-1; 8 positions match TRBD1. J was trimmed by 10 bases and V by 0 bases; bases with no gene match: 16. Germline CDR1 reads MNHNS; CDR2 reads SASEGT. This CDR3 contains 17 residues. DNA for the CDR3: TGTGCCAGCAGTGAAGCTATGACGTCCCGGGACAGGTCCGGAGCTTTCTTT. Its protein product is CASSEAMTSRDRSGAFF.